Below, 20 T cell receptor beta chains from the same sample are listed, as sequenced in a study of identical twins. TCRdb ran MiXCR on the 5' RACE reads and lists one entry per CDR3 protein. Among 1,800,000 or so distinct CDR3 sequences listed, less than 40% were seen once. The sequencing sample was made of cord blood. Source of these receptors: a newborn girl in good health.

This clonotype was recorded at least ten times. The chain employs TRBV7-2 and TRBJ1-1; 7 nucleotides agree with TRBD1. With V trimmed by 5 bases and J by 1 base, 4 bases remained unmatched. The CDR3 is made up of 14 amino acids. Germline V gene sequence: CDR1 SGHTA, CDR2 FQGNSA. The CDR3 region is CASSPYRGNTEAFF. The CDR3, as DNA: TGTGCCAGCAGCCCATACAGGGGGAACACTGAAGCTTTCTTT.

This clonotype came up a few times. CDR3 in amino acids: CASSFGLEDQPQHF. The CDR3 nucleotides are TGTGCCAGCAGTTTTGGTTTGGAGGATCAGCCCCAGCATTTT. The chain uses TRBV28 and TRBJ1-5, with unresolved D. This CDR3 is built from 14 residues. Germline values: CDR1 MDHEN, CDR2 SYDVKM. V dropped 3 bases and J dropped 5 bases, with 11 bases sitting between them.

This clonotype was picked up a small number of times. The rearrangement uses TRBV24-1 and TRBJ2-1, with a tentative D call TRBD1 (5 bases). The CDR3 sequence is 15 residues long. The germline gives CDR1 KGHDR, CDR2 SFDVKD. Trimming took off 4 bases at V and 4 bases at J, with 13 bases between the two ends. The CDR3 DNA sequence: TGTGCCACCAGTGACGCCAAGGGGAATTACAATGAGCAGTTCTTC. This translates into CATSDAKGNYNEQFF.

This chain joins TRBV10-3 and TRBJ1-2, with D possibly matching TRBD1 (6 bases). The germline gives CDR1 ENHRY, CDR2 SYGVKD. V was clipped by 0 bases and J by 4 bases, with 15 bases between them. The CDR3 spans 16 residues. The CDR3 spells CAISESAGASVYGYTF. DNA for the CDR3: TGTGCCATCAGTGAGTCGGCAGGGGCTAGTGTCTATGGCTACACCTTC.

The V call is TRBV12-3 or TRBV12-4, the J call TRBJ1-2; no reliable D call. Trimming took 7 bases from V and 8 from J, leaving 23 bases between them. The CDR3 covers 15 residues. CDR3 sequence: CASTLHTGPHKGYTF. The CDR3 DNA sequence: TGTGCCAGCACCTTACACACCGGACCTCATAAGGGCTACACCTTC.

This clonotype was detected ten times or more. The rearrangement links TRBV6-6 to TRBJ2-1, with 12 bases aligning to TRBD2. Germline lookup yields CDR1 MNHNY and CDR2 SVGAGI (reference sequence). There are 16 residues in the CDR3. V was clipped by 4 bases and J by 6 bases; unmatched bases: 7. The chain's CDR3 is CASSFGLAGSGNEQFF. The DNA of the CDR3 is TGTGCCAGCAGTTTCGGACTAGCGGGATCAGGCAATGAGCAGTTCTTC.

The J gene is TRBJ2-7, the V gene TRBV11-2, with D possibly matching TRBD1 (7 bases). The V and J ends lost 5 bases and 4 bases respectively, with 21 bases between them. There are 16 residues in the CDR3. Germline loops: CDR1 SGHAT, CDR2 FQNNGV. The CDR3 here is CASSPSSGGITYEQYF. The CDR3 DNA reads TGTGCCAGCAGCCCTTCTTCAGGGGGGATCACGTACGAGCAGTACTTC.

The V gene is TRBV5-8, the J gene TRBJ1-2; 9 bases line up with TRBD1. The junction had 12 bases not matched to a gene; V was cut back by 5 bases and J by 4 bases. Germline-derived CDR1 and CDR2 are SGHTS and YDEGEE. The CDR3 length is 16 residues. The CDR3 loop is CASSLPLQGAGYGYTF. The CDR3 DNA is TGTGCCAGCAGTCTGCCGTTACAGGGGGCTGGCTATGGCTACACCTTC. Together with reference TRBV5-8 and TRBJ1-2, the CDR3 gives the full variable domain: EAGVTQSPTHLIKTRGQQATLRCSPISGHTSVYWYQQALGLGLQFLLWYDEGEERNRGNFPPRFSGRQFPNYSSELNVNALELEDSALYLCASSLPLQGAGYGYTFGSGTRLTVV.

The CDR3: CSATRNSNTEAFF. The CDR3 DNA sequence: TGCAGTGCTACCAGAAACAGCAACACTGAAGCTTTCTTT. J is TRBJ1-1 and V is TRBV20-1; D is unclear. In germline, CDR1 is DFQATT, CDR2 SNEGSKA (reference sequence). This CDR3 contains 13 residues. V was pared by 4 bases and J by 2 bases, with 11 bases between.

This clonotype was recorded only once. The chain links TRBV5-8 to TRBJ1-1; D unclear. Germline V gene sequence: CDR1 SGHTS, CDR2 YDEGEE. This CDR3 has 10 amino acids. Trimming cost V 6 bases and J 8 bases, with 8 bases left between them. The CDR3 sequence is CASNFVEAFF. As DNA, the CDR3 is TGTGCCAGCAACTTCGTAGAAGCTTTCTTT.

The J gene is TRBJ2-1, the V gene TRBV7-2, with a weak D call TRBD2 (6 bases). Germline CDR1 is SGHTA and CDR2 is FQGNSA. V was trimmed by 5 bases and J by 10 bases, leaving 21 bases between them. The CDR3 covers 15 residues. CDR3 residues: CASSVTGGSSYEQFF. The CDR3 nucleotides read TGTGCCAGCAGCGTAACCGGGGGTAGCTCCTACGAGCAGTTCTTC.

The V call is TRBV28, the J call TRBJ2-7; unclear D gene. CDR1 and CDR2 (germline): MDHEN, SYDVKM. This CDR3 region has 11 residues. Trimming shortened V by 7 bases and J by 4 bases, and 8 bases separated the two germline ends. CDR3 protein: CASMSIYEQYF. As DNA, the CDR3 is TGTGCCAGCATGTCGATTTACGAGCAGTACTTC.

There are a few counts of this clonotype. The CDR3 DNA follows: TGCGCCAGCAGCTTGGGCTTGGGGGAGGTGATTGAAAAACTGTTTTTT. Protein product: CASSLGLGEVIEKLFF. The J gene is TRBJ1-4, the V gene TRBV5-1; TRBD1 is a possible D gene (5 bases). The germline V gene has CDR1 SGHRS and CDR2 YFSETQ. This CDR3 has 16 residues. V lost 0 bases and J lost 7, with 16 bases in between.

Concerning this clonotype: A read error may explain this, as a much larger clone is one base away. J is TRBJ2-5 and V is TRBV10-3; D possibly uses TRBD1 or TRBD2 (5 bases each). Near its end, the DNA agrees better with TRBJ2-7, so the J call may be wrong. CDR1 ENHRY and CDR2 SYGVKD come from the germline V gene. The CDR3 extends over 12 amino acids. The CDR3 reads CAVSEGTYEQYF. CDR3 bases: TGTGCCGTCAGTGAGGGGACCTACGAGCAGTACTTC.

This clonotype was seen only a few times. The genes are TRBV20-1 and TRBJ2-3, with 9 bases matching TRBD1. Germline values: CDR1 DFQATT, CDR2 SNEGSKA (reference sequence). This CDR3 has 14 amino acids. V dropped 6 bases and J dropped 0; count of bases not matched to a gene: 4. In DNA, the CDR3 is TGCAGTGCAGGAGGACAGGGGAGCACAGATACGCAGTATTTT. Translating gives CSAGGQGSTDTQYF.

The chain couples TRBV20-1 to TRBJ2-3; 12 bases map to TRBD2. This CDR3 is built from 18 residues. J lost 0 bases, V lost 3 bases, and 10 bases had no gene match. Germline assignment: CDR1 DFQATT and CDR2 SNEGSKA (reference sequence). In DNA, the CDR3 is TGCAGTGCTAGTAGTTTCCTAGCGGGGGGGCCTAGCACAGATACGCAGTATTTT. The encoded protein is CSASSFLAGGPSTDTQYF.

This clonotype was seen only a few times. V gene TRBV2 combines with J gene TRBJ1-2, with D possibly TRBD1 on 6 matching bases. Looked up from germline, CDR1 is SNHLY and CDR2 is FYNNEI. The CDR3 extends over 11 amino acids. V was pared by 6 bases and J by 9 bases, with 11 bases between. Here the CDR3 reads CASRVTGRYTF. The CDR3 nucleotides read TGTGCCAGCAGGGTGACAGGCCGCTACACCTTC.

The table lists this clonotype with a few counts. V is TRBV15 and J is TRBJ1-4, with 7 bases lining up with TRBD1. J was trimmed by 7 bases and V by 1 base; bases with no gene match: 6. CDR3 length: 15 residues. The germline V gene encodes CDR1 LNHNV and CDR2 YYDKDF (reference sequence). As DNA, the CDR3 is TGTGCCACCAGCAGAGCGGACAGGCTTTCTGAAAAACTGTTTTTT. Translated, it gives CATSRADRLSEKLFF.

This clonotype came up many times. The genes are TRBV7-2 and TRBJ2-7; 13 positions match TRBD2. The junction had 3 bases not matched to a gene; V was cut back by 5 bases and J by 2 bases. Germline CDR1 is SGHTA and CDR2 is FQGNSA. The CDR3 contains 15 residues. For the CDR3, the DNA is TGTGCCAGCAGCCCAGGACTAGCGGGAGCCTACGAGCAGTACTTC. This translates into CASSPGLAGAYEQYF.

Concerning this clonotype itself: A read error may produce the germline difference seen at one junction end. The chain joins TRBV7-2 to TRBJ2-3; a weak D match, TRBD2 (6 bases). CDR1 SGHTA and CDR2 FQGNSA come from the germline V gene. This CDR3 is 19 amino acids long. The CDR3 DNA follows: TGTGCCTGCAGCTTAAATCCGGGGCTGACTAGACGGCACACAGATACGCAGTATTTT. Residues: CACSLNPGLTRRHTDTQYF.